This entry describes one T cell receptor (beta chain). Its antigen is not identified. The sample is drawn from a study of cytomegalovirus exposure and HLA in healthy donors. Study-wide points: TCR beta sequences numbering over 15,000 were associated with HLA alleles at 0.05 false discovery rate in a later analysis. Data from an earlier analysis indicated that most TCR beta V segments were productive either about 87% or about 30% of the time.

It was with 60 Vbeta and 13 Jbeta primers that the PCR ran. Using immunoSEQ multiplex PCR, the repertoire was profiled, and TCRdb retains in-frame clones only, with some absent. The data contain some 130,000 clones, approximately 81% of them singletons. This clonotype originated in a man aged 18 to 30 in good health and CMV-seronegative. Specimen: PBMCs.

The CDR3 sequence is CASSKDPSRARYEQYF. CDR3 coding DNA: TGTGCCAGCAGCAAAGACCCTAGCCGAGCTCGCTACGAGCAGTACTTC. The chain uses TRBV21-1 and TRBJ2-7; the D call TRBD2 from the table was never checked on the DNA. TRBV21-1 corresponds to a pseudogene. This CDR3 region has 16 residues.